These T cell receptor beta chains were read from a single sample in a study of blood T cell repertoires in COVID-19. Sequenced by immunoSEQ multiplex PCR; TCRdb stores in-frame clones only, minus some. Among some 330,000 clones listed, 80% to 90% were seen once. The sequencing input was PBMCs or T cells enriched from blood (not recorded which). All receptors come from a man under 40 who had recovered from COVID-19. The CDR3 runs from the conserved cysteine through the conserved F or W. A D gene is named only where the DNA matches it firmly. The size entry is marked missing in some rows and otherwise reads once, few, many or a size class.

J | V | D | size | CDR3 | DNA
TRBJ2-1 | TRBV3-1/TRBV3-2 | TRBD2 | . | CASSRLSSGGYNEQFF | TGTGCCAGCAGCCGGCTCTCTAGCGGGGGTTACAATGAGCAGTTCTTC
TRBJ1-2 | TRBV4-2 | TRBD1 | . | CASSQGGQGAGGYTF | TGTGCCAGCAGCCAAGGAGGACAGGGGGCAGGTGGCTACACCTTC
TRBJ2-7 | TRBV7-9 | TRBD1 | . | CASSFATGQGTYEQYF | TGTGCCAGCAGCTTCGCAACGGGACAGGGAACCTACGAGCAGTACTTC
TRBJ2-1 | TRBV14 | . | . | CASSPQSGTLVDEQFF | TGTGCCAGCAGTCCTCAATCCGGGACACTAGTTGATGAGCAGTTCTTC
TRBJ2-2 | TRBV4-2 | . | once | CASSQVGGEPTGELFF | TGTGCCAGCAGCCAAGTAGGCGGGGAACCGACCGGGGAGCTGTTTTTT
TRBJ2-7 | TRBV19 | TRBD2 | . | CASSTRTSGGPSYEQYF | TGTGCCAGTAGCACCCGGACTAGCGGGGGCCCATCCTACGAGCAGTACTTC
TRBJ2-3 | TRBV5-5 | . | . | CASSTPGTDTQYF | TGTGCCAGCAGCACCCCAGGCACAGATACGCAGTATTTT
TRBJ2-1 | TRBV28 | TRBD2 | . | CASSPSGLGINEQFF | TGTGCCAGCAGTCCTTCGGGACTAGGGATCAATGAGCAGTTCTTC
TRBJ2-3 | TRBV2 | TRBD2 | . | CASLGLAGSDTQYF | TGTGCCAGCCTCGGACTAGCGGGTTCAGATACGCAGTATTTT
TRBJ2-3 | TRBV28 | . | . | CASSFRRGSTDTQYF | TGTGCCAGCAGTTTTCGCCGGGGATCCACAGATACGCAGTATTTT
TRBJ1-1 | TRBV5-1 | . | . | CASSLGVGENTEAFF | TGCGCCAGCAGCTTGGGAGTGGGCGAGAACACTGAAGCTTTCTTT
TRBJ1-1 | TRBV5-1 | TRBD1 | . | CASSLDRGLPNTEAFF | TGCGCCAGCAGCTTGGACAGGGGGCTACCTAACACTGAAGCTTTCTTT
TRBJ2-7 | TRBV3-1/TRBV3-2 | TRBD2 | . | CASSQKEGGTDEQYF | TGTGCCAGCAGCCAAAAGGAGGGAGGGACCGACGAGCAGTACTTC
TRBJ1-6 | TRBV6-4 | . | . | CASSEQVDNSPLHF | TGTGCCAGCAGTGAGCAGGTGGATAATTCACCCCTCCACTTT
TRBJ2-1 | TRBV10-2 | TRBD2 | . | CASRRTSGPDNEQFF | TGCGCCAGCAGACGGACTAGCGGGCCAGACAATGAGCAGTTCTTC
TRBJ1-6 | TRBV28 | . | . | CASQGGSYNSPLHF | TGTGCCAGTCAGGGTGGCTCCTATAATTCACCCCTCCACTTT
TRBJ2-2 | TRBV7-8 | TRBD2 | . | CASSLPGLAGNTGELFF | TGTGCCAGCAGCTTACCGGGACTAGCGGGCAACACCGGGGAGCTGTTTTTT
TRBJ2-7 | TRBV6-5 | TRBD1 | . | CASRMGQGSSYEQYF | TGTGCCAGCAGGATGGGACAGGGGAGTAGTTACGAGCAGTACTTC
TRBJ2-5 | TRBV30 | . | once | CAWSTQGIAQYF | TGTGCCTGGAGTACCCAGGGAATAGCCCAGTACTTC
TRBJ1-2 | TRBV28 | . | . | CASSLYPRIYGYTF | TGTGCCAGCAGTTTATATCCCAGAATCTATGGCTACACCTTC
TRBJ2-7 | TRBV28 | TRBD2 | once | CASSSIVSGGAREQYF | TGTGCCAGCAGTTCCATAGTTAGCGGGGGGGCAAGGGAGCAGTACTTC
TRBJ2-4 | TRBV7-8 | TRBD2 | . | CASSPPGGPQNIQYF | TGTGCCAGCAGCCCCCCGGGGGGGCCCCAAAACATTCAGTACTTC